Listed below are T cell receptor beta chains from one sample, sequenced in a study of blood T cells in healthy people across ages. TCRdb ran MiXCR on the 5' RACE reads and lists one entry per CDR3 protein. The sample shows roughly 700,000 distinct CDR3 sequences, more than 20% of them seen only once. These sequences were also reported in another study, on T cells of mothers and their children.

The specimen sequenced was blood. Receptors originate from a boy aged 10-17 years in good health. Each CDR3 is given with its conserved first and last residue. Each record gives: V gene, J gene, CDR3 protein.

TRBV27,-,CASSLSGAGVEQYF
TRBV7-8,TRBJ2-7,CASSPREVWEQYF
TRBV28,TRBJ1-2,CASRIQGDGFGYTF
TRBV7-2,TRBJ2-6,CASSSHRAGANVLTF
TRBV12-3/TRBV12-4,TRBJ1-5,CASSLNRGQPQHF
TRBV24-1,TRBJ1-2,CATNGTYYGYTF
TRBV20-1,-,CSARSLAGTYNEQFF
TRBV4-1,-,CASSPLGGLAEQFF
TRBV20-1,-,CSARTGVETQYF
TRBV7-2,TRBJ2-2,CASSPSRAFGELFF
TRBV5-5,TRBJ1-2,CASSRWGESNGSYTF
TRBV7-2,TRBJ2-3,CASSPDRGIDTQYF
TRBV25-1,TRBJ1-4,CASRETGGREKLFF
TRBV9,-,CASSVSGGASEQYF